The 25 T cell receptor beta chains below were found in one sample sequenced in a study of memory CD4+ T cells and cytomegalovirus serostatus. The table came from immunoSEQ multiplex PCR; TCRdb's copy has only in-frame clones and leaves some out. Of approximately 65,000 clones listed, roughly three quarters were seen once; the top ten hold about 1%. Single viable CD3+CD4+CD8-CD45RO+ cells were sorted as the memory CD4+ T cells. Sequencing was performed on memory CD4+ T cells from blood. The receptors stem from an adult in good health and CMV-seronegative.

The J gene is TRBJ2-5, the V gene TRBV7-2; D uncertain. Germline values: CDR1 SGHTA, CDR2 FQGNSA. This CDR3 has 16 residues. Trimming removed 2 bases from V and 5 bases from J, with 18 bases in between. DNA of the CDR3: TGTGCCAGCAGCTTACGCCCCCCGGGTTTCGAGGAGACCCAGTACTTC. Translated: CASSLRPPGFEETQYF.

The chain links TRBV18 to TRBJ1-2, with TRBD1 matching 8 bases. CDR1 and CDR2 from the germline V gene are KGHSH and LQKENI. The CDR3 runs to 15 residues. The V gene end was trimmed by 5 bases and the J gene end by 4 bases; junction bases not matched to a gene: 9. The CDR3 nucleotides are TGTGCCAGCTCAACCACCCCGACAGGGGCCTATGGCTACACCTTC. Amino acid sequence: CASSTTPTGAYGYTF.

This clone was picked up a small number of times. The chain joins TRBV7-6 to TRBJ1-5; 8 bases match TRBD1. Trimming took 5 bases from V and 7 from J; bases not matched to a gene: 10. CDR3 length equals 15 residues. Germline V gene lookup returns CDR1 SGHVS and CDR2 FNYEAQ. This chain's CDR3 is CASSPGQGQGQPQHF. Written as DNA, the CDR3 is TGTGCCAGCAGCCCAGGACAGGGTCAGGGCCAGCCCCAGCATTTT.

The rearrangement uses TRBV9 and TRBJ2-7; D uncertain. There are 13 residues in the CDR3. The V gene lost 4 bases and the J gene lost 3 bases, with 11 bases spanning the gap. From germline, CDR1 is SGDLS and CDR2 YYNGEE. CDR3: CASSRSDRYEQYF. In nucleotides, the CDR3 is TGTGCCAGCAGCAGATCGGACCGCTACGAGCAGTACTTC.

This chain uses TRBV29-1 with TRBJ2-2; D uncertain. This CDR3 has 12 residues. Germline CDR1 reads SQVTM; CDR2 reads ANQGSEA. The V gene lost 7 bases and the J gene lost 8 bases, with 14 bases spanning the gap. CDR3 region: CSATSSRGELFF. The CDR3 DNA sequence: TGCAGCGCCACGTCCAGTCGAGGGGAGCTGTTTTTT.

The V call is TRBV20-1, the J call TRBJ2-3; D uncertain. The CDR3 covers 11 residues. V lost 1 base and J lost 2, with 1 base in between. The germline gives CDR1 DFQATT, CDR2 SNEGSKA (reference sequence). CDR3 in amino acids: CSARVTDTQYF. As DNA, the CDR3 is TGCAGTGCTAGAGTCACAGATACGCAGTATTTT.

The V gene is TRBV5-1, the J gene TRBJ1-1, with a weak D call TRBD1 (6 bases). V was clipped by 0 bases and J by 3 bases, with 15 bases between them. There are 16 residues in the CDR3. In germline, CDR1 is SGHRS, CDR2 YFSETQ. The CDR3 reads CASSLAPTGRYTEAFF. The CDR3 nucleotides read TGCGCCAGCAGCTTGGCTCCAACAGGGCGGTACACTGAAGCTTTCTTT.

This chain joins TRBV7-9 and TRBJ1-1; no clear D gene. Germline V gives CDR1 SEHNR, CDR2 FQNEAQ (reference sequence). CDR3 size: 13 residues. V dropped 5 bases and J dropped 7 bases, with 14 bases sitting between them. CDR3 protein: CASSKDILGEAFF. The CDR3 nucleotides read TGTGCCAGCAGCAAAGATATTCTAGGTGAAGCTTTCTTT. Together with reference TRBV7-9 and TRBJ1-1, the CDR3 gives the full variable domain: DTGVSQNPRHKITKRGQNVTFRCDPISEHNRLYWYRQTLGQGPEFLTYFQNEAQLEKSRLLSDRFSAERPKGSFSTLEIQRTEQGDSAMYLCASSKDILGEAFFGQGTRLTVV.

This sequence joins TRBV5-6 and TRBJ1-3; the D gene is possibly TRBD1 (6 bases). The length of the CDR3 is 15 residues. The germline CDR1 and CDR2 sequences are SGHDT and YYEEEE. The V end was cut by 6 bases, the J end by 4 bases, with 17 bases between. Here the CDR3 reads CASMGLDSLGNTIYF. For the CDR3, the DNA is TGTGCCAGCATGGGATTGGACAGCTTAGGAAACACCATATATTTT.

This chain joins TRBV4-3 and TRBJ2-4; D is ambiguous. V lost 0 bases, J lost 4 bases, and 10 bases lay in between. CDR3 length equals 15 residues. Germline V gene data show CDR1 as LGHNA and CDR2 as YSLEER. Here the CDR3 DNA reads TGCGCCAGCAGCCAAGACGGGCAGGTGAAAAACATTCAGTACTTC. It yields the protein CASSQDGQVKNIQYF.

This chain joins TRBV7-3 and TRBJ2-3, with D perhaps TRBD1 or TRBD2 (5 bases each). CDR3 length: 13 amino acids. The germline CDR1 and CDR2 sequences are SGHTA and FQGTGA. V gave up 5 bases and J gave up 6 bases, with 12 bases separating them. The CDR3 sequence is CASSPGRSDTQYF. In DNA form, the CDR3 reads TGTGCCAGCAGCCCGGGACGCTCGGATACGCAGTATTTT.

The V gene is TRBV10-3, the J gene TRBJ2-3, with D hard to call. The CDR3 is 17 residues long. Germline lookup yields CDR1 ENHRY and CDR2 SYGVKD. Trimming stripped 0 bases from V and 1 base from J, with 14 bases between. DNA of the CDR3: TGTGCCATCAGTGAGTCAGTACTCGGGTTGCGCACAGATACGCAGTATTTT. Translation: CAISESVLGLRTDTQYF.

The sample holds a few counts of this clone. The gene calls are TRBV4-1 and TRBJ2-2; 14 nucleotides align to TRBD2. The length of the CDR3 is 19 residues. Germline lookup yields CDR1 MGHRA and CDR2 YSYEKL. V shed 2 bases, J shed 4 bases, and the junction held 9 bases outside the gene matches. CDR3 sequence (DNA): TGCGCCAGCAGCCAAAGACTAGCGGGAGGGCCAGGTGGCACCGGGGAGCTGTTTTTT. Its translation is CASSQRLAGGPGGTGELFF.

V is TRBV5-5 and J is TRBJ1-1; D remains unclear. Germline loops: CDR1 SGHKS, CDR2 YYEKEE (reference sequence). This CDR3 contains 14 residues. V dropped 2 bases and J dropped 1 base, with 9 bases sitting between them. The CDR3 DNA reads TGTGCCAGCAGCTTTCAGGAGGGGAACACTGAAGCTTTCTTT. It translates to CASSFQEGNTEAFF.

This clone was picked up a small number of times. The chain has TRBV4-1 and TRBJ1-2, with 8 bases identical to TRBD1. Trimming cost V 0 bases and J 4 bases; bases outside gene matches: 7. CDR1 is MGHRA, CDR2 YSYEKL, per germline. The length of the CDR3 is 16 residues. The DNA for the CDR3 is TGCGCCAGCAGCCAAGATCCACCCACAGGGGGCTATGGCTACACCTTC. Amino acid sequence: CASSQDPPTGGYGYTF.

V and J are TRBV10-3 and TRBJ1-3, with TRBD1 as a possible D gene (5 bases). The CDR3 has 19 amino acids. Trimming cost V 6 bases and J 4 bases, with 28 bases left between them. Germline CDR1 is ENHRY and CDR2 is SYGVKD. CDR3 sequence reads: CAIRPNPGEGSYSGNTIYF. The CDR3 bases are TGTGCCATCAGACCCAATCCCGGGGAGGGGTCCTACTCAGGAAACACCATATATTTT.

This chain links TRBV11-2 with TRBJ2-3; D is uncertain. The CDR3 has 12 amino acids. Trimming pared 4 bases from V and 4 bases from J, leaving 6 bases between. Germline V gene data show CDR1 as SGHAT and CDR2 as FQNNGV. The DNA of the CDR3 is TGTGCCAGCAGCTGGGTAGCAGATACGCAGTATTTT. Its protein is CASSWVADTQYF.

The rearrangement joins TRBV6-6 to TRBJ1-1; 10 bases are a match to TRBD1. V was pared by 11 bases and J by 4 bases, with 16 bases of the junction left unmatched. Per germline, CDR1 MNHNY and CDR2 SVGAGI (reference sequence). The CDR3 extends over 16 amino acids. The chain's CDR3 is CAAKPHGGTGVTEAFF. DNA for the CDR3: TGTGCCGCAAAACCCCACGGAGGGACAGGGGTCACTGAAGCTTTCTTT.

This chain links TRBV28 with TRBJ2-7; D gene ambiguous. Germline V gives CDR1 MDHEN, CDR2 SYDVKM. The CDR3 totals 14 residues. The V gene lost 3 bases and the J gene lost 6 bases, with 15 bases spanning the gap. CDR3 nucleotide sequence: TGTGCCAGCAGTTTTTTGGAGCGTTACGGCGAGCAGTACTTC. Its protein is CASSFLERYGEQYF.

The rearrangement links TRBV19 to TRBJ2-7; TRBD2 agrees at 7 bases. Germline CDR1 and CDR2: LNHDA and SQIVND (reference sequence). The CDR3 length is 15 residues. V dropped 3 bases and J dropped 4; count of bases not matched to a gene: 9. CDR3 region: CASSIGGSPPYEQYF. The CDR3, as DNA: TGTGCCAGTAGTATCGGGGGGTCCCCCCCTTACGAGCAGTACTTC.

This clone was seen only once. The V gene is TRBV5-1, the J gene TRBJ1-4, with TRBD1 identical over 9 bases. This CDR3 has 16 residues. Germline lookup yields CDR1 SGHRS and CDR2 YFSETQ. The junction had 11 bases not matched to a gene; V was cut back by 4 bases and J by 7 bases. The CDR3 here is CASSPGTRQGVEKLFF. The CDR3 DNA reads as TGCGCCAGCAGCCCTGGCACGAGACAGGGGGTTGAAAAACTGTTTTTT.

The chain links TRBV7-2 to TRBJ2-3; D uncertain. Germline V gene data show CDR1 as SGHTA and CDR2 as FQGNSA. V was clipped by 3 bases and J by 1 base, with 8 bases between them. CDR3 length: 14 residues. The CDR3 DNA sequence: TGTGCCAGCAGCTTGGTGTACGGCACAGATACGCAGTATTTT. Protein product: CASSLVYGTDTQYF.

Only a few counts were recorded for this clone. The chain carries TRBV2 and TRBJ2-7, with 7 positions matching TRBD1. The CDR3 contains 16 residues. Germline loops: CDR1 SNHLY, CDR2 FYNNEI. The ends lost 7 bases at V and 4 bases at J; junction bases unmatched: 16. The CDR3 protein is CASKGDRALPPYEQYF. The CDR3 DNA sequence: TGTGCCAGCAAGGGAGACAGGGCTCTTCCCCCTTACGAGCAGTACTTC.

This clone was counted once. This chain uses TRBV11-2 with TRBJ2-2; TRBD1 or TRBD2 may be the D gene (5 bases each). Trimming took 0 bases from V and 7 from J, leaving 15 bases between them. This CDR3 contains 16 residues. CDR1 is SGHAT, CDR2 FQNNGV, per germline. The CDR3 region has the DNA TGTGCCAGCAGCTTAGAGGCAGGCGGGCAGGGCGGGGAGCTGTTTTTT. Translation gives CASSLEAGGQGGELFF. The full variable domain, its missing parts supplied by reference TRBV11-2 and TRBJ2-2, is EAGVAQSPRYKIIEKRQSVAFWCNPISGHATLYWYQQILGQGPKLLIQFQNNGVVDDSQLPKDRFSAERLKGVDSTLKIQPAKLEDSAVYLCASSLEAGGQGGELFFGEGSRLTVL.

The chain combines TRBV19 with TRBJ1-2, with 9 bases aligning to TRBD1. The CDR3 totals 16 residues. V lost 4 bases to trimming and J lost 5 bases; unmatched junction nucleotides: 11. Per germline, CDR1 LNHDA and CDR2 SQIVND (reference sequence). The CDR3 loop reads CASSKNRGRISYGYTF. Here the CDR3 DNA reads TGTGCCAGTAGTAAAAACAGGGGGCGCATTTCGTATGGCTACACCTTC.